A single sample gave rise to the 10 T cell receptor beta chains below, sequenced in a study of synovial regulatory T cells in juvenile arthritis. The method was immunoSEQ multiplex PCR; TCRdb's version includes in-frame clones alone and lacks a portion of them. The sample includes about 9,500 clones. Sequencing was performed on Treg cells from blood. The subset here: remaining (HLA-DR-negative) circulating blood Treg cells. These TCRs come from a donor under 30 with juvenile idiopathic arthritis.

J is TRBJ1-2 and V is TRBV7-2. The CDR3 covers 15 residues. No DNA sequence is on record. Germline values: CDR1 SGHTA, CDR2 FQGNSA. CDR3 loop: CASSPRIPQINGYTF.

V is TRBV11-2 and J is TRBJ2-5. Germline-derived CDR1 and CDR2 are SGHAT and FQNNGV. CDR3 length: 13 residues. No DNA is recorded. The CDR3 sequence: CASGNWDQETQYF.

The chain carries TRBV4-3 and TRBJ2-3; absent DNA, TCRdb's TRBD2 call cannot be checked. The CDR3 contains 15 residues. DNA is not on record. Germline V CDR1 and CDR2: LGHNA, YSLEER. The CDR3: CASSQASGVTDTQYF.

The CDR3 loop reads CASLVIGPYNSPLHF. This rearrangement joins TRBV6-1 to TRBJ1-6. Germline V lookup: CDR1 MNHNS, CDR2 SASEGT. The CDR3 covers 15 residues. The protein alone is recorded here.

V gene TRBV30 combines with J gene TRBJ1-2; the D call of TRBD1 rests on TCRdb alone, since no DNA is present to check it. The CDR3 consists of 18 residues. The entry carries no DNA sequence. The germline CDR1 and CDR2 sequences are GTSNPN and SVGIG (reference sequence). The CDR3 sequence is CAWSRSGTLPGFYYGYTF.

The chain employs TRBV9 and TRBJ2-3; TCRdb's D call of TRBD2 is untestable without DNA. The CDR3 spans 14 residues. The DNA is not on file. Germline V gives CDR1 SGDLS, CDR2 YYNGEE. This CDR3 reads CASSDGLASDTQYF.

The chain uses TRBV29-1 and TRBJ2-7; TCRdb designates TRBD2, a call that cannot be tested without DNA. Germline V gene data show CDR1 as SQVTM and CDR2 as ANQGSEA. The CDR3 loop spans 12 amino acids. Only the protein sequence is given. CDR3 loop: CSPTRFSYEQYF.

The CDR3 loop reads CASSLNADLGGPATFF. V gene TRBV18 combines with J gene TRBJ1-1; there is no DNA to check the TCRdb D call of TRBD1. There are 16 residues in the CDR3. No DNA appears here. Germline V gene data show CDR1 as KGHSH and CDR2 as LQKENI.

The chain is built from TRBV7-3 and TRBJ2-1; there is no DNA to check the TCRdb D call of TRBD2. CDR1 is SGHTA and CDR2 is FQGTGA in the germline V gene. CDR3 length equals 15 residues. No coding sequence is recorded. CDR3 region: CASSIQAATYNEQFF.

The chain links TRBV5-4 to TRBJ2-1; with no DNA, the TCRdb D assignment of TRBD2 cannot be verified. The CDR3 has 15 residues. DNA is not recorded here. From germline, CDR1 is SGHNT and CDR2 YYREEE (reference sequence). CDR3 residues: CASSFEGSSYNEQFF.